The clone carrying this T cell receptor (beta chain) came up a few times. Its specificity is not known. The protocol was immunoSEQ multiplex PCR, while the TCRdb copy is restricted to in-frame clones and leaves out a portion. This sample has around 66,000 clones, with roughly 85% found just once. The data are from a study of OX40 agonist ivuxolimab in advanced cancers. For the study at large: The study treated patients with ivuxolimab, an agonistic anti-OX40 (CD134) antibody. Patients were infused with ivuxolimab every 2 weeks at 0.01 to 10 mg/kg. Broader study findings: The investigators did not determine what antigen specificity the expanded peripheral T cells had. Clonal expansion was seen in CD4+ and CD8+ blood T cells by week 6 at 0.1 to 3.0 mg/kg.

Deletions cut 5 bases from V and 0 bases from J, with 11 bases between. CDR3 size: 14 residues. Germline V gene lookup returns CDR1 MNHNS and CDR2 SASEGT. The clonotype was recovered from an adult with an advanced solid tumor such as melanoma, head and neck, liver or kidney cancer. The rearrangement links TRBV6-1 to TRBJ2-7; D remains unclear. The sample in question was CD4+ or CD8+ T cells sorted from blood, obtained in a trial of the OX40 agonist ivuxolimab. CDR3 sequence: CASSPPQSSYEQYF. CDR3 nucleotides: TGTGCCAGCAGTCCGCCCCAGAGCTCCTACGAGCAGTACTTC.